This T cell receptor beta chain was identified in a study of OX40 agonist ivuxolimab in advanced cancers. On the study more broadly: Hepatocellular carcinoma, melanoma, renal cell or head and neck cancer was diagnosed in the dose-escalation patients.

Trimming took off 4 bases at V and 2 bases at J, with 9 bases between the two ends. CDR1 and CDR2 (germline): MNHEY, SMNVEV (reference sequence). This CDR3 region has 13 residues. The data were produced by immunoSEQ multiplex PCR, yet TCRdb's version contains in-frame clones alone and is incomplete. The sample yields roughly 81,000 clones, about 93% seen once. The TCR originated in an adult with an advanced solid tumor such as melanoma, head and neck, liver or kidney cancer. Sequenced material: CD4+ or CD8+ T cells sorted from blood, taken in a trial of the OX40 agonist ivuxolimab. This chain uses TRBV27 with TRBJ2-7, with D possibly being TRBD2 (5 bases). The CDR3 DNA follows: TGTGCCAGCAGTTCGGGGTCAACCTACGAGCAGTACTTC. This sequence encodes CASSSGSTYEQYF.